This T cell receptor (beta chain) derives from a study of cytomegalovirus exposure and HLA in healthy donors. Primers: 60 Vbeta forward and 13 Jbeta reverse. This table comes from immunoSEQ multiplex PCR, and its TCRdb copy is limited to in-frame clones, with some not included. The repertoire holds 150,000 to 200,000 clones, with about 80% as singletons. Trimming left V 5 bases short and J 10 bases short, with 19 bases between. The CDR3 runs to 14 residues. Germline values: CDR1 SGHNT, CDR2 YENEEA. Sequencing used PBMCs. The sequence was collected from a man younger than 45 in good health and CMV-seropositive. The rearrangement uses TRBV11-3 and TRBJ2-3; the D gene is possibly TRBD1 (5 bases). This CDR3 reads CASSPGPGIGAQYF. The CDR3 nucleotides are TGTGCCAGCAGCCCAGGGCCAGGGATAGGTGCGCAGTATTTT.